Listed here are 8 T cell receptor beta chains from one sample, sequenced in a study of T cell repertoires in cytomegalovirus infection. TCRdb independently ran MiXCR on the reads; one entry per CDR3 protein. The data show 65,000 to 85,000 distinct CDR3 sequences, more than 25% seen once. These TCRs are of unknown antigen specificity. Source: CD8+ T cells from cultured PBMCs, taken from culture after CMV antigen stimulation. Receptors originate from a human donor in good health (CMV status not recorded). Some clones in this sample may be carry-over from other donors' samples.

This clonotype showed up just a few times. The J gene is TRBJ1-1, the V gene TRBV6-5; maybe TRBD1 (5 bases). The CDR3 extends over 14 amino acids. Germline V gene lookup returns CDR1 MNHEY and CDR2 SVGAGI. V lost 4 bases to trimming and J lost 0 bases, with 9 bases between them. The CDR3 spells CASSSEGMNTEAFF. For the CDR3, the DNA is TGTGCCAGCAGTTCGGAGGGGATGAACACTGAAGCTTTCTTT.

This rearrangement joins TRBV2 to TRBJ2-2, with TRBD2 matching 7 bases. This CDR3 contains 12 residues. V was clipped by 7 bases and J by 6 bases; unmatched bases: 2. Per the germline V gene, CDR1 is SNHLY and CDR2 is FYNNEI. The CDR3 loop reads CASKREAGELFF. The DNA of the CDR3 is TGTGCCAGCAAACGGGAGGCCGGGGAGCTGTTTTTT.

This clonotype was observed a few times. The rearrangement links TRBV4-1 to TRBJ2-3; 9 nucleotides agree with TRBD2. The CDR3 runs to 15 residues. From germline, CDR1 is MGHRA and CDR2 YSYEKL. The V and J ends lost 5 bases and 3 bases, in that order; junction bases with no gene match: 6. The CDR3 nucleotides are TGCGCCAGCAGCGAAACTAGCGGGTTTACAGATACGCAGTATTTT. The encoded protein is CASSETSGFTDTQYF.

On this clonotype itself: A read error is possible here, since a much larger clone lies one base away. Because the CDR3 is missing its conserved closing phenylalanine or tryptophan, this is likely a read error. This chain uses TRBV7-2 with TRBJ2-3, with D perhaps matching TRBD2 (5 bases). The germline V gene encodes CDR1 SGHTA and CDR2 FQGNSA. The V end lost 2 bases, the J end lost 6 bases, and 9 bases lay between the germline ends. The CDR3 is made up of 13 amino acids. The CDR3 DNA is TGTGCCAGCAGCTTATCACCGGGGGATACGCAGTATTAT. Translation: CASSLSPGDTQYY.

This clonotype has a count of ten or more. This sequence joins TRBV7-8 and TRBJ2-7; maybe TRBD1 (6 bases). The CDR3 has 15 residues. Trimming stripped 5 bases from V and 1 base from J, with 15 bases between. The germline CDR1 and CDR2 sequences are SGHVS and FQNEAQ. The CDR3 DNA is TGTGCCAGCAGCCCCTCCGGAACAGGGTCCTACGAGCAGTACTTC. It translates to CASSPSGTGSYEQYF.

J is TRBJ2-7 and V is TRBV11-2; 8 bases match TRBD1. Germline V gene sequence: CDR1 SGHAT, CDR2 FQNNGV. The CDR3 is 17 amino acids. V was pared by 5 bases and J by 3 bases, with 15 bases of the junction left unmatched. CDR3 loop: CASSPHNDGQGIYEQYF. Here the CDR3 DNA reads TGTGCCAGCAGCCCCCACAACGACGGACAGGGTATCTACGAGCAGTACTTC.

The V gene is TRBV5-6, the J gene TRBJ1-1; TRBD1 agrees at 12 bases. CDR1 and CDR2 from the germline V gene are SGHDT and YYEEEE. The CDR3 consists of 20 residues. Losses at the gene ends were 4 bases for V and 4 bases for J; bases not matched to a gene: 20. CDR3 residues: CASSRRRPGQGATLGTEAFF. The CDR3 DNA follows: TGTGCCAGCAGCCGAAGAAGGCCGGGACAGGGGGCTACCTTGGGCACTGAAGCTTTCTTT.

The rearrangement uses TRBV5-1 and TRBJ2-7; 10 nucleotides line up with TRBD2. Germline V gene data show CDR1 as SGHRS and CDR2 as YFSETQ. The length of the CDR3 is 15 residues. Unmatched junction bases numbered 5, after V lost 4 bases and J lost 1 base. DNA of the CDR3: TGCGCCAGCAGCCCGGGACTAGCGAAATCCTACGAGCAGTACTTC. Its translation: CASSPGLAKSYEQYF.